This T cell receptor (beta chain) stems from a study of T cells after yellow fever vaccination. Study summary: In the case of low-cell-number fractions, SMART-Seq v4 Ultra Low Input was used for preparation. Overall study findings and caveats: Though weaker, the secondary response peaked faster, on day 5 versus 15. Post-booster repertoires again held most primary-vaccination clones (about 96% CD4, 75% to 90% CD8).

Template-switching 5'RACE yielded the TCR cDNA; a universal primer site and UMIs were added in the process. TCRdb re-analysed the 5' RACE reads in MiXCR, keeping a single row per CDR3 protein. Of 100,000 to 150,000 distinct CDR3 sequences detected, approximately 9% appear once; the ten largest clones hold under 40%. This clonotype was seen at least ten times. Its cognate antigen is unknown. With 5 bases removed from V and 3 bases from J, the gap between germline ends came to 17 bases. The CDR3 is 15 residues long. Germline V CDR1 and CDR2: MNHEY, SMNVEV (reference sequence). This clonotype originated in a man in his late teens or twenties who received the YFV17D yellow fever vaccine. The rearrangement joins TRBV27 to TRBJ2-7; D unclear. The sequencing here drew on CD8+ T cells sorted from PBMCs, taken on the day of the yellow fever booster vaccination. The CDR3 protein is CASSPTANRYYEQYF. The CDR3 DNA follows: TGTGCCAGCAGTCCCACAGCAAACCGATACTACGAGCAGTACTTC.